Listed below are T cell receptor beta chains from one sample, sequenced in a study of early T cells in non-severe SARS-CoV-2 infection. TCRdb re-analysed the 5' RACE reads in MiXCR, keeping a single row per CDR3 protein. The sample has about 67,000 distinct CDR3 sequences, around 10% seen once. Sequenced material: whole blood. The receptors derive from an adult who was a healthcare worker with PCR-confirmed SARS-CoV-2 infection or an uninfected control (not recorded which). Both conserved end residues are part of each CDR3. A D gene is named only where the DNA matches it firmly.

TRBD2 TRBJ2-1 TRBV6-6 CASSPTSGRRNEQFF
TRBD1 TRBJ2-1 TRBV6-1 CASSAWPPGQGANEQFF
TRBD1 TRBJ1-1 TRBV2 CASTKLQGGGTEAFF
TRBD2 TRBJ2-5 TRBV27 CASSTSGGILETQYF
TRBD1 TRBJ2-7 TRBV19 CASSASTGYHYEQYF
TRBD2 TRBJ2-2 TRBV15 CATSRDDRQLWESTREGTGELFF
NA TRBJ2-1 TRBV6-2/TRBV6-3 CASSYWAGNEQFF
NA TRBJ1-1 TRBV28 CASSLQVHTEAFF
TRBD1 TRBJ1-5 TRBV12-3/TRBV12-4 CASSLGDRGQPQHF
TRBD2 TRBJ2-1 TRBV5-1 CASSLGASGRGGEQFF
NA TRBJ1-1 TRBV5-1 CASSWGNANTEAFF
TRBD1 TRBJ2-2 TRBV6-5 CASSYKARGYTGELFF
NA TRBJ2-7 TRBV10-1 CASSARGNEQYF
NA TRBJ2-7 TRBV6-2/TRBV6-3 CATTGMTYEQYF
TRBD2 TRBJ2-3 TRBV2 CASSWEGVGTDTQYF
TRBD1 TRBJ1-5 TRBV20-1 CSATPGQGARSNQPQHF
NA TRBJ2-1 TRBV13 CASSLIQGNSYNEQFF
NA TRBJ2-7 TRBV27 CASSPRAGQSGQYF
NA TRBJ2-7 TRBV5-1 CASSGGSSYEQYF
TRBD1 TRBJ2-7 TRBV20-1 CSARGQGAGYEQYF
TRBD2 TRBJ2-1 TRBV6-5 CASRPGLAGVNEQFF
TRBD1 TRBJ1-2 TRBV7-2 CASSLGGTGTNYGYTF
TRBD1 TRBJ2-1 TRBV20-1 CSATDRAAYNEQFF
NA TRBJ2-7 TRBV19 CASKALGRRPYEQYF
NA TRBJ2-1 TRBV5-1 CASSSRDLSYNEQFF
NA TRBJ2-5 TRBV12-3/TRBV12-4 CASSFFRGETQYF
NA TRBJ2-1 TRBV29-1 CSVDKGRINEQFF